The TCR beta chain described here comes from a study of human T cells and chemical hapten exposure. This clonotype has ten or more counts. Using its own MiXCR run on the RACE reads, TCRdb lists one record per CDR3 protein. The sample consists of some 350,000 distinct CDR3 sequences, around 6% of them appearing once. Time point in this sample: patch test 2, 6 weeks after DPC sensitization. Treatment of the sample: therapeutic diphenylcyclopropenone sensitization with weekly scalp DPC. The germline gives CDR1 LGHNA, CDR2 YNFKEQ. The CDR3 consists of 18 residues. The J segment lost 8 bases and the V segment lost 3 bases, leaving 11 bases of the junction unmatched.

Sequencing used whole blood, obtained in connection with sensitization to the hapten diphenylcyclopropenone (DPC). The receptor comes from a young woman with alopecia areata. Some clones in this sample may be carry-over from other donors' samples. V and J are TRBV4-2 and TRBJ2-2; 14 bases align to TRBD2. The DNA of the CDR3 is TGTGCCAGCAGCCACCCCACCCAGACTAGCGGGGGGGCGGGGGAGCTGTTTTTT. This encodes CASSHPTQTSGGAGELFF.